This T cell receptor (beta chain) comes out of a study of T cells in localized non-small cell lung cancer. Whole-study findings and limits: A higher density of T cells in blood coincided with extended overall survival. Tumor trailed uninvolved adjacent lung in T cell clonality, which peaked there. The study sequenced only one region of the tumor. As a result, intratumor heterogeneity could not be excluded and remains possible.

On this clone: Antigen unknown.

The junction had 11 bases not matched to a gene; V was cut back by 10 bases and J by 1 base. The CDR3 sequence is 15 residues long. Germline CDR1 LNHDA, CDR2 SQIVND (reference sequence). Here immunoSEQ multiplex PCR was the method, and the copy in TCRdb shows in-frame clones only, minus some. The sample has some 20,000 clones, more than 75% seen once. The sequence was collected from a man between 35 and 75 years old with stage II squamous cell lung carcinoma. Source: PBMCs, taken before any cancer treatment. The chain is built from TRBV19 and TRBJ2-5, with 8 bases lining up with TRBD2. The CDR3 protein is CATGATGTSQETQYF. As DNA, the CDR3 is TGTGCCACCGGAGCGACCGGGACTAGCCAAGAGACCCAGTACTTC.